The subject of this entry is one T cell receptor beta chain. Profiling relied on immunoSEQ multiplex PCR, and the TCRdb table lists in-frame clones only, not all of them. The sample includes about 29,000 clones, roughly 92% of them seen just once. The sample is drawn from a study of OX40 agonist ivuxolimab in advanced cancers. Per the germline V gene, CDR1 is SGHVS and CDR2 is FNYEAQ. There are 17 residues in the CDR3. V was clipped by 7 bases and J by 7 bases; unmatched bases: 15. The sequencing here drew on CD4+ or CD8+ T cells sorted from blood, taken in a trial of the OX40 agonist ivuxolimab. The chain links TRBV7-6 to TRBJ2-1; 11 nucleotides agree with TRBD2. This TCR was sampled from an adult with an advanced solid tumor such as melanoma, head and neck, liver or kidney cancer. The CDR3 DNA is TGTGCCAGCACCACGAACCCCGGGACTAGCGGAAAGAATGAGCAGTTCTTC. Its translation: CASTTNPGTSGKNEQFF.